The 5 T cell receptor beta chains below were found in one sample sequenced in a study of Ad26.COV2.S vaccination and SARS-CoV-2 variants. Some clones are missing from TCRdb's copy, which holds only in-frame ones; the method was immunoSEQ multiplex PCR. Among around 450,000 clones, roughly nine tenths were seen once, and the ten largest hold 1.7%. Treatment indicated: about 20 received Ad26.COV2.S at low or high dose, single or two shots; about 5 received placebo; per-sample allocation not given. It was on day 63 after the first vaccine or placebo injection that samples were taken. The specimen was peripheral blood, collected in a trial of Ad26.COV2.S vaccine versus placebo. Every receptor here comes from a person aged 18 to 59 who received the Ad26.COV2.S COVID-19 vaccine or a placebo.

The V gene is TRBV6-5, the J gene TRBJ1-6; possibly TRBD1 for D (5 bases). CDR1 is MNHEY, CDR2 SVGAGI, per germline. V was pared by 6 bases and J by 7 bases, with 10 bases between. There are 13 residues in the CDR3. CDR3 residues: CASRGLVNSPLHF. CDR3 in DNA: TGTGCCAGCAGGGGACTGGTCAATTCACCCCTCCACTTT.

The rearrangement uses TRBV5-6 and TRBJ1-1, with 8 positions matching TRBD1. Germline trimming cut 2 bases from V and 3 bases from J; bases unmatched to any gene: 6. The CDR3 contains 15 residues. The germline V gene encodes CDR1 SGHDT and CDR2 YYEEEE. The CDR3 bases are TGTGCCAGCAGCTTACTGGACAGGGACGACACTGAAGCTTTCTTT. Translated: CASSLLDRDDTEAFF. Together with reference TRBV5-6 and TRBJ1-1, the CDR3 gives the full variable domain: DAGVTQSPTHLIKTRGQQVTLRCSPKSGHDTVSWYQQALGQGPQFIFQYYEEEERQRGNFPDRFSGHQFPNYSSELNVNALLLGDSALYLCASSLLDRDDTEAFFGQGTRLTVV.

The gene calls are TRBV30 and TRBJ2-2; D remains unclear. The length of the CDR3 is 14 residues. V shed 3 bases and J shed 6 bases, with 14 bases lying between them. From germline, CDR1 is GTSNPN and CDR2 SVGIG (reference sequence). This CDR3 reads CAWRALGSAGELFF. The CDR3, as DNA: TGTGCCTGGAGGGCCCTAGGCAGCGCCGGGGAGCTGTTTTTT.

The CDR3 reads CASSTDSARNYGYTF. The CDR3 DNA is TGTGCCAGCAGCACCGACAGCGCTAGGAACTATGGCTACACCTTC. The V gene is TRBV13, the J gene TRBJ1-2, with D perhaps matching TRBD1 (5 bases). Trimming removed 5 bases from V and 2 bases from J, with 15 bases in between. The CDR3 has 15 amino acids. Germline values: CDR1 PRHDT, CDR2 FYEKMQ (reference sequence).

V and J are TRBV23-1 and TRBJ1-4; the D is unclear. TRBV23-1 qualifies as an ORF whose function is uncertain. V dropped 1 base and J dropped 8 bases, with 14 bases sitting between them. This CDR3 is built from 15 residues. The DNA for the CDR3 is TGCGCCAGCAGTCAATGTGGGCCGGGCGGGGAAAAACTGTTTTTT. Translated, it gives CASSQCGPGGEKLFF.